The 27 T cell receptor beta chains presented below share a single source sample, sequenced in a study of T cell repertoires in cytomegalovirus infection. TCRdb reprocessed the reads with MiXCR, giving one entry per CDR3 protein. The table records about a million distinct CDR3 sequences, approximately 30% of them present only once. Their target antigens are unknown. This specimen was cultured CD8+ T cells from PBMCs, taken from culture after CMV antigen stimulation. These receptors were taken from a human donor in good health (CMV status not recorded). Some clones in this sample may be carry-over from other donors' samples.

The CDR3 region has the DNA TGTGCCACTGCGGACACCCCTTCCCTCTACGAGCAGTACGTC. It specifies CATADTPSLYEQYV. This chain joins TRBV10-3 and TRBJ2-7, with D possibly matching TRBD1 (5 bases). The V gene lost 10 bases and the J gene lost 3 bases, with 19 bases spanning the gap. The germline V gene encodes CDR1 ENHRY and CDR2 SYGVKD. The length of the CDR3 is 14 residues.

This chain connects TRBV6-2 or TRBV6-3 to TRBJ1-2; D remains unclear. Germline loops: CDR1 MNHEY, CDR2 SVGEGT. The germline V and J ends were trimmed by 6 bases and 4 bases, with 12 bases remaining between them. There are 13 residues in the CDR3. CDR3: CASRAASGYGYTF. The CDR3 DNA reads as TGTGCCAGCAGAGCCGCTTCGGGCTATGGCTACACCTTC.

The chain combines TRBV7-9 with TRBJ1-5; D unclear. Germline V gene sequence: CDR1 SEHNR, CDR2 FQNEAQ (reference sequence). This CDR3 has 15 residues. The V and J ends lost 4 bases and 2 bases respectively, with 12 bases between them. The CDR3 is CASSSTATGNQPQHF. The CDR3 coding sequence is TGTGCCAGCAGCTCTACAGCTACAGGCAATCAGCCCCAGCATTTT.

A few counts support this clonotype. The chain links TRBV19 to TRBJ1-5; possible D gene TRBD1, 5 bases. Trimming removed 4 bases from V and 4 bases from J, with 17 bases in between. The CDR3 sequence is 16 residues long. Germline values: CDR1 LNHDA, CDR2 SQIVND (reference sequence). The CDR3 bases are TGTGCCAGTAGTAAAAGGGGAGATGCCCGGAATCAGCCCCAGCATTTT. This sequence encodes CASSKRGDARNQPQHF.

The rearrangement joins TRBV12-5 to TRBJ2-1; D might be TRBD2 (6 bases). The germline V and J ends were trimmed by 0 bases and 13 bases, with 10 bases remaining between them. The CDR3 totals 12 residues. Germline assignment: CDR1 LGHNT and CDR2 FRNRAP. The DNA of the CDR3 is TGTGCTAGTGGTTTGGTACGCGGGGTTCAGTTCTTC. This encodes CASGLVRGVQFF.

This clonotype was detected a few times. The rearrangement links TRBV28 to TRBJ2-1; 9 positions match TRBD2. This CDR3 region has 15 residues. The ends lost 3 bases at V and 10 bases at J; junction bases unmatched: 10. Germline loops: CDR1 MDHEN, CDR2 SYDVKM. In nucleotides, the CDR3 is TGTGCCAGCAGTTTCGGCGGGGGGGCCATTCTCGAGCAGTTCTTC. This translates into CASSFGGGAILEQFF.

The chain uses TRBV4-1 and TRBJ1-1; tentatively, D is TRBD1 (5 bases). The ends were cut back, 4 bases at V and 0 bases at J, with 18 bases in the middle. The CDR3 extends over 17 amino acids. Germline V gives CDR1 MGHRA, CDR2 YSYEKL. CDR3 coding DNA: TGCGCCAGCAGCCCCATCGAAGGGGCCGTTATGAACACTGAAGCTTTCTTT. Its protein is CASSPIEGAVMNTEAFF.

The chain is built from TRBV6-2 or TRBV6-3 and TRBJ2-7, with 8 nucleotides matching TRBD1. Germline values: CDR1 MNHEY, CDR2 SVGEGT. The CDR3 sequence is 12 residues long. J lost 3 bases, V lost 9 bases, and 4 bases had no gene match. CDR3 DNA sequence: TGTGCCAGTAACACAGGGGGCTACGAGCAGTACGTC. Translation: CASNTGGYEQYV.

The V gene is TRBV27, the J gene TRBJ1-5; a weak D match, TRBD1 (6 bases). Germline V lookup: CDR1 MNHEY, CDR2 SMNVEV (reference sequence). This CDR3 is 18 amino acids long. V shed 0 bases and J shed 4 bases, with 19 bases lying between them. The CDR3 spells CASSLSKSGGRANQPQHF. The CDR3 region has the DNA TGTGCCAGCAGTTTATCGAAGTCCGGGGGGCGGGCTAATCAGCCCCAGCATTTT.

The chain is built from TRBV20-1 and TRBJ1-2; D might be TRBD1 (5 bases). Germline V lookup: CDR1 DFQATT, CDR2 SNEGSKA (reference sequence). Trimming removed 7 bases at V and 5 bases at J, with 26 bases between. The CDR3 has 16 amino acids. CDR3 amino acids: CSGGWQGGSKEYGYTF. The CDR3 DNA reads as TGCAGTGGCGGGTGGCAGGGCGGGTCGAAAGAATATGGCTACACCTTC.

This rearrangement joins TRBV11-1 to TRBJ2-7, with a weak D call TRBD1 (6 bases). This CDR3 has 13 amino acids. Trimming removed 1 base at V and 4 bases at J, with 8 bases between. Germline V gene lookup returns CDR1 SGHAT and CDR2 FQDESV (reference sequence). For the CDR3, the DNA is TGTGCCAGCAGCTTAGAGGGGGAATACGAGCAGTACGTC. It yields the protein CASSLEGEYEQYV.

This clonotype was recorded many times. This rearrangement joins TRBV7-9 to TRBJ1-1, with a tentative D call TRBD1 (5 bases). Germline lookup yields CDR1 SEHNR and CDR2 FQNEAQ (reference sequence). V was shortened by 5 bases and J by 6 bases, with 31 bases between the two germline ends. CDR3 length: 19 amino acids. CDR3 region: CASSRAYGPRGPKDAEAFF. DNA for the CDR3: TGTGCCAGCAGCCGAGCTTATGGGCCTAGGGGACCCAAAGACGCTGAAGCTTTCTTT.

Details on this clonotype: One end of the junction does not line up with germline, which may come from a read error. The chain joins TRBV7-9 to TRBJ2-6, with D perhaps TRBD1 (5 bases). CDR1 and CDR2 (germline): SEHNR, FQNEAQ (reference sequence). CDR3 length equals 16 residues. CDR3 residues: CASSSFDSGLANILTF. The CDR3 nucleotides are TGTGCCAGCAGCTCCTTTGACAGTGGTTTGGCCAACATCCTGACTTTC.

There are a few counts of this clonotype. The J gene is TRBJ1-2, the V gene TRBV10-3; no reliable D call. The CDR3 contains 14 residues. The germline gives CDR1 ENHRY, CDR2 SYGVKD. V was pared by 7 bases and J by 2 bases, with 14 bases between. As DNA, the CDR3 is TGTGCCATCACCCCAAAGCCGGGGAACTATGGCTACACCTTC. Protein product: CAITPKPGNYGYTF.

This clonotype was found a few times. The chain is built from TRBV29-1 and TRBJ2-5; no clear D. The V and J ends lost 5 bases and 0 bases respectively, with 4 bases between them. CDR3 length: 11 amino acids. Germline loops: CDR1 SQVTM, CDR2 ANQGSEA. CDR3 nucleotide sequence: TGCAGCGTTTGGGACCAAGAGACCCAGTACTTC. Protein sequence: CSVWDQETQYF.

Turning to this clonotype: This sequence may be a read error, since a much larger clone differs from it by one base. This chain joins TRBV7-4 and TRBJ2-5; D uncertain. Germline V lookup: CDR1 SGHVT, CDR2 SQSDAQ. The CDR3 is 13 residues long. CDR3 coding DNA: TGTGTCAGCAGCTTAGTGCGGAGAGAGACCCAGTACTTC. The encoded protein is CVSSLVRRETQYF.

The rearrangement joins TRBV19 to TRBJ1-1; weak D call: TRBD1 (5 bases). Trimming left V 5 bases short and J 4 bases short, with 11 bases between. The CDR3 spans 13 residues. Per germline, CDR1 LNHDA and CDR2 SQIVND (reference sequence). CDR3 loop: CASSAGRLTEAFF. Written as DNA, the CDR3 is TGTGCCAGTAGTGCGGGACGCCTCACTGAAGCTTTCTTT.

CDR3 protein: CAISEVDFQETQYF. The DNA of the CDR3 is TGTGCCATCAGTGAGGTAGACTTTCAAGAGACCCAGTACTTC. The rearrangement uses TRBV10-3 and TRBJ2-5; D unresolved. V lost 2 bases, J lost 2 bases, and 9 bases lay in between. Germline lookup yields CDR1 ENHRY and CDR2 SYGVKD. The CDR3 length is 14 residues.

The chain employs TRBV2 and TRBJ2-1, with D possibly called TRBD1 or TRBD2 (6 bases each). The CDR3 loop spans 14 amino acids. With 4 bases removed from V and 7 bases from J, the gap between germline ends came to 14 bases. Germline assignment: CDR1 SNHLY and CDR2 FYNNEI. CDR3 residues: CASSGRGLGNEQFF. For the CDR3, the DNA is TGTGCCAGCAGTGGCAGGGGACTTGGGAATGAGCAGTTCTTC.

A few counts support this clonotype. The chain carries TRBV27 and TRBJ2-2; TRBD1 might be the D (6 bases). The V and J ends lost 4 bases and 2 bases respectively, with 14 bases between them. Germline V gives CDR1 MNHEY, CDR2 SMNVEV (reference sequence). There are 16 residues in the CDR3. CDR3 in amino acids: CASSWGTPINTGELFF. DNA for the CDR3: TGTGCCAGCAGTTGGGGGACACCAATTAACACCGGGGAGCTGTTTTTT.

This chain links TRBV29-1 with TRBJ2-1; 10 bases are shared with TRBD1. Trimming cost V 4 bases and J 5 bases; bases outside gene matches: 8. Germline V gives CDR1 SQVTM, CDR2 ANQGSEA. There are 15 residues in the CDR3. CDR3 in DNA: TGCAGCGTTGTTATGGGACAGGGGCTCCACAATGAGCAGTTCTTC. As protein: CSVVMGQGLHNEQFF.

This clonotype was counted between two and nine times. This sequence joins TRBV25-1 and TRBJ2-6; D remains ambiguous. CDR1 is MGHDK and CDR2 is SYGVNS in the germline V gene. Trimming shortened V by 0 bases and J by 0 bases, and 6 bases separated the two germline ends. The CDR3 sequence is 16 residues long. CDR3 sequence reads: CASSEYLYSGANVLTF. The CDR3 DNA reads as TGTGCCAGCAGTGAATACCTGTACTCTGGGGCCAACGTCCTGACTTTC.

This clonotype was detected a few times. The genes are TRBV19 and TRBJ1-5; D remains ambiguous. The CDR3 runs 12 residues. Germline lookup yields CDR1 LNHDA and CDR2 SQIVND (reference sequence). The V end was cut by 8 bases, the J end by 9 bases, with 14 bases between. The CDR3: CASCTVGRPQHF. The DNA for the CDR3 is TGTGCCAGTTGTACAGTGGGTCGGCCCCAGCATTTT. Variable domain in full (rest from reference TRBV19 and TRBJ1-5): DGGITQSPKYLFRKEGQNVTLSCEQNLNHDAMYWYRQDPGQGLRLIYYSQIVNDFQKGDIAEGYSVSREKKESFPLTVTSAQKNPTAFYLCASCTVGRPQHFGDGTRLSIL.

This clonotype has only a few counts. In DNA form, the CDR3 reads TGTGCCACCAGGATGACTGGACAGGGGGGCACCGGGGAGCTGTTTTTT. Amino acid sequence: CATRMTGQGGTGELFF. This rearrangement joins TRBV15 to TRBJ2-2; 10 bases are a match to TRBD1. CDR3 length equals 16 residues. V lost 6 bases to trimming and J lost 4 bases; unmatched junction nucleotides: 8. Germline values: CDR1 LNHNV, CDR2 YYDKDF (reference sequence).

This sequence joins TRBV19 and TRBJ1-4, with a possible D match to TRBD1 (6 bases). Germline assignment: CDR1 LNHDA and CDR2 SQIVND (reference sequence). V was pared by 7 bases and J by 7 bases, with 10 bases between. The CDR3 loop spans 12 amino acids. Here the CDR3 reads CASNGRGEKLFF. The CDR3 nucleotides read TGTGCCAGTAACGGCAGGGGTGAAAAACTGTTTTTT.

The rearrangement links TRBV7-2 to TRBJ1-1; the D is unclear. The CDR3 covers 13 residues. Germline V gives CDR1 SGHTA, CDR2 FQGNSA. V was trimmed by 5 bases and J by 7 bases, leaving 14 bases between them. CDR3 nucleotides: TGTGCCAGCAGCCCCTCGGGGTCGGGTGAAGCTTTCTTT. This gives the protein CASSPSGSGEAFF.

This clonotype has a count of ten or more. The chain employs TRBV7-9 and TRBJ1-1, with D possibly being TRBD1 (6 bases). CDR1 SEHNR and CDR2 FQNEAQ come from the germline V gene (reference sequence). This CDR3 is 13 amino acids long. Trimming pared 4 bases from V and 4 bases from J, leaving 10 bases between. The CDR3 DNA follows: TGTGCCAGCAGCTCTACAGGGTCCACTGAAGCTTTCTTT. Amino acid sequence: CASSSTGSTEAFF.